Sequencing of this T cell receptor beta chain was carried out in a study of cytomegalovirus exposure and HLA in healthy donors. Profiling relied on immunoSEQ multiplex PCR, and the TCRdb table lists in-frame clones only, not all of them. The table lists around 180,000 clones, around 86% of them singletons, with roughly 1.5% in the top ten. This CDR3 region has 15 residues. Germline CDR1 reads LNHDA; CDR2 reads SQIVND (reference sequence). V was cut by 5 bases and J by 1 base, with 14 bases left in between. What was sequenced was PBMCs. The sequence was collected from a woman between 18 and 29 years old in good health and CMV-seronegative. J is TRBJ1-2 and V is TRBV19; D is uncertain. The CDR3 bases are TGTGCCAGTAGTCAACCCACGGGGATTAACTATGGCTACACCTTC. It encodes CASSQPTGINYGYTF.